Listed below are T cell receptor beta chains from one sample, sequenced in a study of blood T cell repertoires in COVID-19. Only in-frame clones appear in the TCRdb table, and some are missing; sequencing was by immunoSEQ multiplex PCR. The sample yields roughly 220,000 clones, 65% to 90% seen once. Sequenced: PBMCs or T cells enriched from blood (not recorded which). Receptor source: a woman between 35 and 50 years old with acute COVID-19. CDR3s include the opening cysteine and the closing phenylalanine or tryptophan. A D gene is named only where the DNA matches it firmly. Part of the rows lack a size; the others show once, few, many or a class for expanded clones.

J gene,D gene,clone size,V gene,CDR3 DNA,CDR3 protein
TRBJ2-2,TRBD2,-,TRBV28,TGTGCCAGCAGTCTCGGGACTACTACGAACACCGGGGAGCTGTTTTTT,CASSLGTTTNTGELFF
TRBJ1-2,-,-,TRBV28,TGTGCCAGCAGGTTAGGAGGGCCTGGCTATGGCTACACCTTC,CASRLGGPGYGYTF
TRBJ1-6,-,-,TRBV7-8,TGTGCCAGCAGCTTCCGCACAGTGGGTAATTCACCCCTCCACTTT,CASSFRTVGNSPLHF
TRBJ1-2,-,-,TRBV6-5,TGTGCCAGCGTCTCTGCCCGGGGCTACACCTTC,CASVSARGYTF
TRBJ2-5,TRBD2,-,TRBV19,TGTGCCAGTAGGGCCCGTAGCGGGAAGACTCTCGAGACCCAGTACTTC,CASRARSGKTLETQYF
TRBJ2-7,-,few,TRBV5-1,TGCGCCAGCGCTCAACAAAGGAGCTCCTACGAGCAGTACTTC,CASAQQRSSYEQYF
TRBJ2-2,TRBD1,-,TRBV28,TGTGCCAGCAGTCTCGGGACAGGACAAGCCCGAGGGACCGGGGAGCTGTTTTTT,CASSLGTGQARGTGELFF
TRBJ1-5,TRBD1,-,TRBV7-2,TGTGCCAGCAGCTTAGCGGGACAGGGGAATCAGCCCCAGCATTTT,CASSLAGQGNQPQHF
TRBJ2-7,-,-,TRBV28,TGTGCCAGCACGGGGTCCTACGAGCAGTACTTC,CASTGSYEQYF
TRBJ2-1,-,-,TRBV5-6,TGTGCCAGCGCCTCAGGGGTAGGCGCGATTGAGCAGTTCTTC,CASASGVGAIEQFF
TRBJ2-1,TRBD2,-,TRBV10-3,TGTGCCATCAGTGAAGCTAGCGGGAGCGATGAGCAGTTCTTC,CAISEASGSDEQFF
TRBJ1-1,-,-,TRBV18,TGTGCCAGCTCACCACCGCGGGGTAGCGACACTGAAGCTTTCTTT,CASSPPRGSDTEAFF
TRBJ2-7,TRBD1,-,TRBV10-3,TGTGCCATCAGTAACTCCGGGACAGGGGACGGAAACGAGCAGTACTTC,CAISNSGTGDGNEQYF
TRBJ2-7,TRBD2,-,TRBV7-8,TGTGCCAGCAGCTTAGGGGGGGGATCCTACGAGCAGTACTTC,CASSLGGGSYEQYF
TRBJ2-3,-,-,TRBV5-6,TGTGCCAGCAGCCGCGGGGCCCTTGGAGGTGATACGCAGTATTTT,CASSRGALGGDTQYF
TRBJ1-2,TRBD1,-,TRBV6-1,TGTGCCAGCAGTGCCCAGGACAGGGCGGGTAACTATGGCTACACCTTC,CASSAQDRAGNYGYTF
TRBJ2-7,-,many,TRBV7-9,TGTGCCAGCAGCTTAGATGCGAAGGGACACTCCTACGAGCAGTACTTC,CASSLDAKGHSYEQYF
TRBJ2-2,TRBD2,-,TRBV7-3,TGTGCCAGCAGCGCCACTAGCGGGAGCACCGGGGAGCTGTTTTTT,CASSATSGSTGELFF
TRBJ2-1,-,-,TRBV21-1,TGTGCCAGCAGCTACTCAGGGGTAAATGAGCAGTTCTTC,CASSYSGVNEQFF
TRBJ2-1,-,-,TRBV3-1/TRBV3-2,TGTGCCAGCAGCCATGGAACTAGCTCGGTGTCCTACAATGAGCAGTTCTTC,CASSHGTSSVSYNEQFF
TRBJ1-6,-,-,TRBV30,TGTGCCTGGAGCGCTGGACTGACGACGGGGAATTCACCCCTCCACTTT,CAWSAGLTTGNSPLHF
TRBJ1-1,-,-,TRBV24-1,TGTGCCACCAGTGTGGGGCCCACTGAAGCTTTCTTT,CATSVGPTEAFF
TRBJ2-1,TRBD2,-,TRBV9,TGTGCCAGCAGCCGGGCCGCTCCAGGCCTAGCGGGAGTTTCTGCTTACAATGAGCAGTTCTTC,CASSRAAPGLAGVSAYNEQFF
TRBJ1-1,-,-,TRBV4-2,TGTGCCAGCAGCCTCTACAGGGACACTGAAGCTTTCTTT,CASSLYRDTEAFF
TRBJ1-5,TRBD1,-,TRBV5-5,TGTGCCAGCAGCTTGGGGGTACGACAGGGGGGCAATCAGCCCCAGCATTTT,CASSLGVRQGGNQPQHF
TRBJ2-7,-,-,TRBV6-5,TGTGCCAGCAGTACCTACCCTCCTAAGCAGTACTTC,CASSTYPPKQYF
TRBJ2-1,-,-,TRBV29-1,TGCAGCGTTGAAGGCGCCCGGAGTAATGAGCAGTTCTTC,CSVEGARSNEQFF
TRBJ2-3,TRBD1,-,TRBV2,TGTGCCAGCAGTGGTCAGGGGGCGTTGGGAGATACGCAGTATTTT,CASSGQGALGDTQYF
TRBJ1-5,-,once,TRBV12-3/TRBV12-4,TGTGCCAGCAGTTCAAGGGGCTATCAGCCCCAGCATTTT,CASSSRGYQPQHF
TRBJ2-2,TRBD2,-,TRBV11-2,TGTGCCAGCAGCCAGGACCGGGGGGGCGGGGAGCTGTTTTTT,CASSQDRGGGELFF
TRBJ2-5,-,-,TRBV9,TGTGCCAGCAGCCCCCGCCCAGACGGGGGTGAGACCCAGTACTTC,CASSPRPDGGETQYF
TRBJ2-7,TRBD2,few,TRBV3-1/TRBV3-2,TGTGCCAGCAGCCAAGATGGGCAGGGGGACCCTAGCGGGAGCTTATACGAGCAGTACTTC,CASSQDGQGDPSGSLYEQYF
TRBJ2-3,-,-,TRBV3-1/TRBV3-2,TGTGCCAGCAGCCCAGGCACAGATACGCAGTATTTT,CASSPGTDTQYF
TRBJ1-5,-,-,TRBV6-2/TRBV6-3,TGTGCCAGCAGTTCGACGGACTCTCAGCATTTT,CASSSTDSQHF
TRBJ2-2,-,-,TRBV19,TGTGCCAGTAGTCAAGGGGCTGGGGAGCTGTTTTTT,CASSQGAGELFF
TRBJ2-5,TRBD1,-,TRBV19,TGTGCCAGTAGTAAAAACAGGGGGCAGGGCCAAGAGACCCAGTACTTC,CASSKNRGQGQETQYF
TRBJ1-1,-,-,TRBV3-1/TRBV3-2,TGTGCCAGCAGCCGGTTGGGGGCCATGGACACTGAAGCTTTCTTT,CASSRLGAMDTEAFF
TRBJ2-5,-,once,TRBV27,TGTGCCAGCGGGACTGCGGAGACCCAGTACTTC,CASGTAETQYF
TRBJ2-3,TRBD2,-,TRBV27,TGTGCCAGCAGTTTAGTGAGCGGGAGATCGCAGTATTTT,CASSLVSGRSQYF
TRBJ2-3,-,-,TRBV28,TGTGCCAGCAGTTTAACAGTCTTGGGGGGTTATACGCAGTATTTT,CASSLTVLGGYTQYF
TRBJ2-3,TRBD2,once,TRBV7-6,TGTGCCAGCAGCACTAGCGGACTCTACACAGATACGCAGTATTTT,CASSTSGLYTDTQYF
TRBJ1-2,TRBD1,-,TRBV5-6,TGTGCCAGCGCAGGGGGCGCCGACTATGGCTACACCTTC,CASAGGADYGYTF